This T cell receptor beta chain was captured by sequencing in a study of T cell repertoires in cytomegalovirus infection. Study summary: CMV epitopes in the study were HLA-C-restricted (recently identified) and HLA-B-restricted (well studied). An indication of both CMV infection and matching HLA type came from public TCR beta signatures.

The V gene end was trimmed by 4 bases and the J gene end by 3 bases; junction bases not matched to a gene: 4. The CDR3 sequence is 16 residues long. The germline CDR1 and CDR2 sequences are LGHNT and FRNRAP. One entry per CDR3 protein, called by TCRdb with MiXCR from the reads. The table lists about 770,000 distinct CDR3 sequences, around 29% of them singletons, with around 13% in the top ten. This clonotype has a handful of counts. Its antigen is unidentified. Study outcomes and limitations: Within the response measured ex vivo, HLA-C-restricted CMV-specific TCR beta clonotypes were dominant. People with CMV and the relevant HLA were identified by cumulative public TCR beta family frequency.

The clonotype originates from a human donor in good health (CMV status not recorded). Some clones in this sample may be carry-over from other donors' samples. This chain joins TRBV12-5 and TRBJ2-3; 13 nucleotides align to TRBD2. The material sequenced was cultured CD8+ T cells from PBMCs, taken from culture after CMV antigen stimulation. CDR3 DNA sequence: TGTGCTAGTGGTTCGACTAGCGGGGGGCCTACAGATACGCAGTATTTT. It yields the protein CASGSTSGGPTDTQYF. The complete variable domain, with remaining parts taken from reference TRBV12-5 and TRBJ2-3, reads DARVTQTPRHKVTEMGQEVTMRCQPILGHNTVFWYRQTMMQGLELLAYFRNRAPLDDSGMPKDRFSAEMPDATLATLKIQPSEPRDSAVYFCASGSTSGGPTDTQYFGPGTRLTVL.